This TCR beta chain originates from a study of T cell responses to AZD1222 COVID-19 vaccine (dated by TCRdb to the early 2020s). Background for the entire study: Because spike-specific TCR depth and breadth did not differ between the two schedules, AZD1222 recipients who got a second dose at roughly 4 weeks were pooled with those who got a second dose at roughly 12 weeks. TCR sequencing covered some 240 trial participants: 200 to 220 given two doses of AZD1222 and some 25 given two doses of MenACWY control vaccine. Enrollment into the trials was organized by age into subgroups of 18-55, 56-69 and 70-plus years, and those subgroups contained roughly 140, 27 and 60 TCR-sequenced participants, respectively.

According to the study, the label for this sample's time point signals: baseline before first vaccination. Vaccinee samples came from UK trials COV001 and COV002, including a single-blind randomized controlled phase 2/3 trial of AZD1222 (ChAdOx1 nCoV-19) in healthy adults. Trial participant PBMC samples were collected at day 0 and day 28 after the second dose for TCRbeta chain sequencing. The CDR3 regions of human TCRbeta chains were analyzed by immunosequencing. The source study handled its data this way. Repertoire TCRs were checked for matches against a reference library of SARS-CoV-2-specific TCRs that had been generated using the MIRA antigen-specificity platform. Breadth was defined as the fraction of unique TCRs that were SARS-CoV-2-associated, and depth was defined as the fraction of total T cells that were SARS-CoV-2-associated. Using the MIRA data, every spike-specific TCR was mapped to the spike region that the TCR reacted to and assigned to either a CD4 or a CD8 class. Log10-transformed breadth and depth values were compared by one-way ANOVA with Sidak's multiple comparisons tests. TCRdb mirrors the immuneACCESS table, restricted to in-frame sequences. Some clones are absent from its copies; in checked studies, under half trace to an unresolved V gene, and the reason for the others is unknown. That table is the source of V, J and clone size, and D and trimming were worked out from the DNA. For this sample the table gives 100,000 to 150,000 clones, of which 90% were detected only once. 6% to 9% of the sample rests with the top ten.

Results the study describes overall, beyond this receptor: Because no day 14 peak-response samples were available, repertoires were characterized only after the peak T cell response. Only a handful of AZD1222 recipients were SARS-CoV-2 seropositive at baseline, limiting conclusions about previously exposed vaccinees. The 56-69-year group was small, and its depth increase did not reach significance, likely because of low power. The whole spike protein was spanned by vaccine-associated CD4 TCRs, and dominant responses were seen in regions 160-218 and 743-854. Participants were mostly white British and included more females than males, and it was suggested by the authors that clonal diversity may have been underestimated. Reportedly, almost half of the unique spike-specific TCRs recognized epitopes lying outside the regions that are mutated in the B.1.351 and B.1.1.7 variants. After two AZD1222 doses, spike-specific TCR breadth and depth were significantly higher than at day 0 and than in MenACWY recipients.

About this clone itself: Its antigen remains undetermined. Within one base of it there is no much larger clone, and no base qualities were kept.

The germline V gene specifies SGHAT as CDR1 and FQNNGV as CDR2. V lost 1 base and J lost 4 bases, and the count of bases not matched to a germline gene is 2. Counted from cysteine to phenylalanine, this CDR3 has 14 amino acids. Of the read, only the CDR3 DNA is kept; its 42 bases are in frame from base 1. Source: peripheral blood, taken on day 0 of AZD1222 vaccination. This receptor chain uses TRBV11-2 and TRBJ1-2; 8 central nucleotides agree with TRBD1. This clonotype was sampled from an adult in good health. The DNA is TGTGCCAGCAGCTTAGGGACAGGGTCCTATGGCTACACCTTC. Its amino acids are CASSLGTGSYGYTF. When the CDR3 is completed using the reference TRBV11-2 and TRBJ1-2 genes on either side, the full variable domain is EAGVAQSPRYKIIEKRQSVAFWCNPISGHATLYWYQQILGQGPKLLIQFQNNGVVDDSQLPKDRFSAERLKGVDSTLKIQPAKLEDSAVYLCASSLGTGSYGYTFGSGTRLTVV.